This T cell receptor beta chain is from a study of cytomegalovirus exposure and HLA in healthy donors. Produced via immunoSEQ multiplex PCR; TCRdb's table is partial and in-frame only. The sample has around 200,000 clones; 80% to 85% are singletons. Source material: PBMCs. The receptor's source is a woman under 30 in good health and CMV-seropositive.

CDR3 in DNA: TGTGCCACAAACCGGGACATACAAGAGACCCAGTACTTC. It yields the protein CATNRDIQETQYF. The gene calls are TRBV15 and TRBJ2-5, with D possibly TRBD1 on 6 matching bases. The CDR3 contains 13 residues. CDR1 LNHNV and CDR2 YYDKDF come from the germline V gene (reference sequence). V was cut by 9 bases and J by 2 bases, with 13 bases left in between.